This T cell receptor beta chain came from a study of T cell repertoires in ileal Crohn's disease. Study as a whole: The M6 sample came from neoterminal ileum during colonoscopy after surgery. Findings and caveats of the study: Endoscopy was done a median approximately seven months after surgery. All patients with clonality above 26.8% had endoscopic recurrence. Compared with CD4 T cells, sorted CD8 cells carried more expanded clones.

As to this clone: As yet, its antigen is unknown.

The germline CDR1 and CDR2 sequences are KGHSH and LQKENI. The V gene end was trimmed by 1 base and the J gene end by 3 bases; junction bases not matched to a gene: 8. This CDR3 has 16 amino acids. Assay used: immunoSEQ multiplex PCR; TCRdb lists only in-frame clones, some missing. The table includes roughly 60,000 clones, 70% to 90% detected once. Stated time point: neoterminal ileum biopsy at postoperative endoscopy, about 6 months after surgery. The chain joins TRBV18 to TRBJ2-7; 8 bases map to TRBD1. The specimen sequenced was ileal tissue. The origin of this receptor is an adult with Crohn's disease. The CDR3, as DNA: TGTGCCAGCTCACCACGGGACAGGTCAGCCAACTACGAGCAGTACTTC. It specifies CASSPRDRSANYEQYF.